These 31 T cell receptor beta chains share one sample of origin, sequenced in a study of blood T cell repertoires in COVID-19. Clones were read by immunoSEQ multiplex PCR, and TCRdb kept only the in-frame ones, dropping some. The sample includes about 400,000 clones, under 90% of them seen just once. The sample consisted of PBMCs or T cells enriched from blood (not recorded which). These receptors were collected from a woman aged 25 to 45 who had recovered from COVID-19.

V and J are TRBV5-1 and TRBJ1-3; TRBD1 matches at 8 bases. Germline assignment: CDR1 SGHRS and CDR2 YFSETQ. This CDR3 is built from 16 residues. V was clipped by 0 bases and J by 0 bases; unmatched bases: 2. CDR3 coding DNA: TGCGCCAGCAGCTTGGGTACAGGGGGCTCTGGAAACACCATATATTTT. It translates to CASSLGTGGSGNTIYF.

V and J are TRBV27 and TRBJ1-2; a possible D gene is TRBD1 (6 bases). The V and J ends lost 6 bases and 2 bases respectively, with 7 bases between them. Germline CDR1 MNHEY, CDR2 SMNVEV (reference sequence). The CDR3 sequence is 12 residues long. The CDR3 DNA sequence: TGTGCCAGCAGCAGGGGAAACTATGGCTACACCTTC. Translation: CASSRGNYGYTF.

This chain uses TRBV19 with TRBJ1-2, with D hard to call. V was pared by 9 bases and J by 5 bases, with 13 bases between. The CDR3 is made up of 12 amino acids. The germline gives CDR1 LNHDA, CDR2 SQIVND (reference sequence). The chain's CDR3 is CASASPQYGYTF. CDR3 nucleotides: TGTGCCAGCGCCAGTCCGCAATATGGCTACACCTTC.

This rearrangement joins TRBV10-3 to TRBJ1-1, with D unclear. The V gene's germline CDR1 is ENHRY and CDR2 SYGVKD. With 10 bases removed from V and 7 bases from J, the gap between germline ends came to 22 bases. CDR3 length: 14 residues. The CDR3 DNA reads TGTGCCACCAAGGACGGCAAAACGGAGGGTGAAGCTTTCTTT. It encodes CATKDGKTEGEAFF.

This chain uses TRBV21-1 with TRBJ2-2; TRBD2, as called in the table, went unchecked against the DNA. TRBV21-1 is labeled a pseudogene. The CDR3 consists of 16 residues. The CDR3 reads CASSKVRTRGNRGAVF. The CDR3 nucleotides read TGTGCCAGCAGCAAAGTTCGGACCCGGGGGAACCGGGGAGCTGTTTTT.

The V gene is TRBV2, the J gene TRBJ1-3, with D maybe TRBD1 (5 bases). The CDR3 sequence is 14 residues long. V was pared by 2 bases and J by 4 bases, with 9 bases between. CDR1 and CDR2 from the germline V gene are SNHLY and FYNNEI. The CDR3 here is CASSELGGGNTIYF. CDR3 DNA sequence: TGTGCCAGCAGTGAACTGGGGGGAGGAAACACCATATATTTT.

This clone was found once. J is TRBJ1-2 and V is TRBV4-1; D not resolved. V lost 0 bases and J 3 bases, leaving 11 bases between the germline ends. Germline-derived CDR1 and CDR2 are MGHRA and YSYEKL. The length of the CDR3 is 15 residues. The CDR3 bases are TGCGCCAGCAGCCAAGATCCGGCAGAGGACTATGGCTACACCTTC. This codes for CASSQDPAEDYGYTF.

V is TRBV4-1 and J is TRBJ1-1; tentatively, D is TRBD1 (5 bases). V lost 4 bases and J lost 10, with 19 bases in between. The CDR3 is made up of 14 amino acids. The V gene's germline CDR1 is MGHRA and CDR2 YSYEKL. CDR3 DNA: TGCGCCAGCAGCCTAGTGGGGCCCGGTCCGTCAGCTTTCTTT. This gives the protein CASSLVGPGPSAFF.

The chain joins TRBV6-5 to TRBJ2-7, with 9 bases fitting TRBD2. This CDR3 is built from 14 residues. V was clipped by 7 bases and J by 6 bases; unmatched bases: 10. Germline values: CDR1 MNHEY, CDR2 SVGAGI. CDR3 in amino acids: CASTRAGGPGEQYF. CDR3 bases: TGTGCCAGCACTAGGGCGGGAGGGCCGGGCGAGCAGTACTTC.

Worth noting for this clone: The identical CDR3 is also encoded by other nucleotide sequences in the sample. V is TRBV5-1 and J is TRBJ1-1, with D possibly TRBD1 on 5 matching bases. V shed 4 bases and J shed 0 bases, with 10 bases lying between them. The CDR3 has 14 residues. In germline, CDR1 is SGHRS, CDR2 YFSETQ. The CDR3 bases are TGCGCCAGCAGCCTCGACAGTATGAACACTGAAGCTTTCTTT. It encodes CASSLDSMNTEAFF.

The genes are TRBV27 and TRBJ1-2, with 8 bases fitting TRBD1. Germline CDR1 is MNHEY and CDR2 is SMNVEV (reference sequence). V lost 1 base to trimming and J lost 2 bases; unmatched junction nucleotides: 3. This CDR3 comprises 15 residues. CDR3 amino acids: CASSLFRQGNYGYTF. Written as DNA, the CDR3 is TGTGCCAGCAGTTTATTCCGACAGGGGAACTATGGCTACACCTTC.

The V and J genes are TRBV5-1 and TRBJ1-2; D is possibly TRBD1 (6 bases). The V gene lost 4 bases and the J gene lost 5 bases, with 18 bases spanning the gap. Germline CDR1 SGHRS, CDR2 YFSETQ. This CDR3 has 15 residues. CDR3 loop: CASSTGQTSEYGYTF. CDR3 nucleotide sequence: TGCGCCAGCAGCACCGGACAGACAAGTGAATATGGCTACACCTTC.

The chain is built from TRBV7-9 and TRBJ2-5; unclear D gene. V lost 1 base and J 1 base, leaving 10 bases between the germline ends. This CDR3 region has 15 residues. Germline V gene data show CDR1 as SEHNR and CDR2 as FQNEAQ (reference sequence). CDR3 bases: TGTGCCAGCAGCTTAGAAGCGAGGAGCCAAGAGACCCAGTACTTC. Translating it yields CASSLEARSQETQYF.

This clone was detected only a few times. V is TRBV2 and J is TRBJ1-1; 8 positions match TRBD1. V lost 6 bases and J lost 0; bases outside the gene matches: 6. CDR3 length: 15 residues. From germline, CDR1 is SNHLY and CDR2 FYNNEI. The CDR3 bases are TGTGCCAGCAGGCGGGACAGGACAATGAACACTGAAGCTTTCTTT. It specifies CASRRDRTMNTEAFF.

This clone is a singleton in its sample. CDR3 coding DNA: TGTGCCAGCATGGCGGATTACAATGAGCAGTTCTTC. This translates into CASMADYNEQFF. V and J are TRBV5-4 and TRBJ2-1, with D hard to call. Trimming took off 6 bases at V and 4 bases at J, with 8 bases between the two ends. In germline, CDR1 is SGHNT, CDR2 YYREEE (reference sequence). The CDR3 covers 12 residues.

The chain employs TRBV19 and TRBJ1-1; D may be TRBD1 (6 bases). This CDR3 is 14 amino acids long. Germline lookup yields CDR1 LNHDA and CDR2 SQIVND (reference sequence). Between the trimmed V and J ends, which lost 5 bases and 7 bases, there was a span of 17 bases. The CDR3 DNA reads TGTGCCAGTAGTGAGGGCATCGGACAGCGTGAAGCTTTCTTT. Translated: CASSEGIGQREAFF.

CDR3: CASSVVAAGNTIYF. The CDR3 bases are TGTGCCAGCAGCGTAGTGGCAGCTGGAAACACCATATATTTT. The V gene is TRBV9, the J gene TRBJ1-3; unclear D gene. Trimming took 0 bases from V and 2 from J, leaving 6 bases between them. This CDR3 has 14 residues. Germline V gene lookup returns CDR1 SGDLS and CDR2 YYNGEE.

V usage is TRBV30 and J usage is TRBJ1-1, with no clear D. Trimming cost V 3 bases and J 3 bases, with 8 bases left between them. Germline values: CDR1 GTSNPN, CDR2 SVGIG (reference sequence). This CDR3 contains 12 residues. CDR3 in amino acids: CAWRNPDTEAFF. DNA of the CDR3: TGTGCCTGGAGGAACCCGGACACTGAAGCTTTCTTT.

The V and J genes are TRBV11-3 and TRBJ2-2; 9 nucleotides align to TRBD1. Losses at the gene ends were 1 base for V and 5 bases for J; bases not matched to a gene: 5. The germline V gene encodes CDR1 SGHNT and CDR2 YENEEA. There are 16 residues in the CDR3. The CDR3 nucleotides are TGTGCCAGCAGCTTAGGCCCGGGACAGGGTACCGGGGAGCTGTTTTTT. As protein: CASSLGPGQGTGELFF.

The rearrangement joins TRBV5-1 to TRBJ1-3, with TRBD1 matching 9 bases. The CDR3 runs to 16 residues. CDR1 and CDR2 (germline): SGHRS, YFSETQ. V lost 0 bases to trimming and J lost 1 base; unmatched junction nucleotides: 2. The CDR3 DNA follows: TGCGCCAGCAGCTTGGGGGACAGGGTATCTGGAAACACCATATATTTT. It codes for CASSLGDRVSGNTIYF.

The chain carries TRBV4-1 and TRBJ1-5; D not certain. The V and J ends lost 0 bases and 7 bases respectively, with 13 bases between them. Germline-derived CDR1 and CDR2 are MGHRA and YSYEKL. This CDR3 contains 15 residues. The CDR3, as DNA: TGCGCCAGCAGCCAAGATCACAACCGGGTGCAGCCCCAGCATTTT. Residues: CASSQDHNRVQPQHF.

J is TRBJ2-7 and V is TRBV28; 9 bases match TRBD1. Trimming at V came to 4 bases and at J to 4 bases, leaving 8 bases not matched to a gene. The germline CDR1 and CDR2 sequences are MDHEN and SYDVKM. CDR3 size: 15 residues. Here the CDR3 reads CASSSLGTGRYEQYF. For the CDR3, the DNA is TGTGCCAGCAGTTCTTTAGGGACAGGGAGGTACGAGCAGTACTTC.

The rearrangement uses TRBV18 and TRBJ1-2; weak D call: TRBD1 (6 bases). The germline V gene encodes CDR1 KGHSH and CDR2 LQKENI. Trimming cost V 3 bases and J 0 bases, with 14 bases left between them. The CDR3 is 16 residues long. The CDR3 nucleotides are TGTGCCAGCTCACCGAGGGGGGGGCCTACTAACTATGGCTACACCTTC. Protein product: CASSPRGGPTNYGYTF.

The chain employs TRBV11-2 and TRBJ1-2; no definite D call. The germline gives CDR1 SGHAT, CDR2 FQNNGV. The CDR3 is 13 residues long. V was shortened by 4 bases and J by 8 bases, with 14 bases between the two germline ends. CDR3 in DNA: TGTGCCAGCAGCTCCAGCCCCGCGGGGGGCTACACCTTC. Translation: CASSSSPAGGYTF.

The rearrangement joins TRBV5-6 to TRBJ1-2; weak D call: TRBD1 (5 bases). The CDR3 loop spans 12 amino acids. V dropped 4 bases and J dropped 7 bases, with 11 bases sitting between them. The germline V gene encodes CDR1 SGHDT and CDR2 YYEEEE. In DNA form, the CDR3 reads TGTGCCAGCAGCGGCGGGACCTTTGGCTACACCTTC. Its protein product is CASSGGTFGYTF.

The count of this clone is one. The V call is TRBV5-4, the J call TRBJ1-2; 8 bases match TRBD1. Trimming removed 3 bases from V and 6 bases from J; junction bases left unmatched: 10. CDR1 is SGHNT, CDR2 YYREEE, per germline (reference sequence). This CDR3 contains 15 residues. The CDR3 DNA reads as TGTGCCAGCAGCTCCGAGAGGACAGGGAGGAATGGCTACACCTTC. Its translation is CASSSERTGRNGYTF.

V is TRBV7-8 and J is TRBJ1-1; a possible D gene is TRBD1 (5 bases). CDR3 length equals 14 residues. V dropped 3 bases and J dropped 5 bases, with 13 bases sitting between them. CDR1 and CDR2 from the germline V gene are SGHVS and FQNEAQ. The CDR3 bases are TGTGCCAGCAGCTTGGACACGGGTAGGACTGAAGCTTTCTTT. This sequence encodes CASSLDTGRTEAFF.

This chain connects TRBV9 to TRBJ2-1, with 7 bases lining up with TRBD2. Germline-derived CDR1 and CDR2 are SGDLS and YYNGEE. V trimming: 1 base; J trimming: 5 bases; junction bases outside the gene matches: 3. The CDR3 loop spans 14 amino acids. This CDR3 is CASSVIGLDNEQFF. The CDR3 DNA follows: TGTGCCAGCAGCGTAATAGGACTAGACAATGAGCAGTTCTTC.

The CDR3 here is CSASKQGSYEQYF. In DNA, the CDR3 is TGCAGTGCTAGTAAACAGGGGTCCTACGAGCAGTACTTC. The V and J genes are TRBV20-1 and TRBJ2-7; 7 bases are a match to TRBD1. Germline loops: CDR1 DFQATT, CDR2 SNEGSKA (reference sequence). V trimming: 3 bases; J trimming: 1 base; junction bases outside the gene matches: 3. The CDR3 is 13 amino acids.

This clone was seen once. The chain combines TRBV2 with TRBJ2-3; 9 bases agree with TRBD2. This CDR3 is 15 amino acids long. CDR1 is SNHLY and CDR2 is FYNNEI in the germline V gene. The V gene end was trimmed by 6 bases and the J gene end by 5 bases; junction bases not matched to a gene: 9. The CDR3 here is CASSVERGVGDTQYF. For the CDR3, the DNA is TGTGCCAGCAGCGTCGAGCGGGGGGTAGGAGATACGCAGTATTTT.

V gene TRBV11-2 combines with J gene TRBJ1-4; 9 bases are a match to TRBD1. Per germline, CDR1 SGHAT and CDR2 FQNNGV. Trimming took 5 bases from V and 6 from J; bases not matched to a gene: 4. This CDR3 is 14 amino acids long. DNA for the CDR3: TGTGCCAGCAGCGGAGGGACAGGGCATGAAAAACTGTTTTTT. Translation gives CASSGGTGHEKLFF.